The TCR beta chain described here comes from a study of blood T cell repertoires in COVID-19. Study-wide background: Both acute and convalescent COVID-19 samples were obtained from the United States, Italy and Spain. PBMCs, B-cell-depleted T cells, or T cells provided the cDNA or gDNA that made up the material.

Source study methods: Nucleated cell counts were estimated from reference gene primer amplification. Generated by immunoSEQ multiplex PCR, the TCRdb table keeps only in-frame clones and is missing some. That table gives V, J and clone size, and the DNA gave D and trimming. This repertoire shows around 240,000 clones, 70% to 85% found once; its top ten account for approximately 1.9%. V gave up 1 base and J gave up 1 base; unmatched junction bases: 2. This CDR3 region has 16 residues. Germline V gene sequence: CDR1 SGDLS, CDR2 YYNGEE. The origin of this receptor is a woman over 75 with acute or convalescent COVID-19. The chain couples TRBV9 to TRBJ2-2, with TRBD2 matching 9 bases. The material sequenced was peripheral blood. DNA for the CDR3: TGTGCCAGCAGCGTAAATAGCGGGGGGAACACCGGGGAGCTGTTTTTT. This encodes CASSVNSGGNTGELFF.